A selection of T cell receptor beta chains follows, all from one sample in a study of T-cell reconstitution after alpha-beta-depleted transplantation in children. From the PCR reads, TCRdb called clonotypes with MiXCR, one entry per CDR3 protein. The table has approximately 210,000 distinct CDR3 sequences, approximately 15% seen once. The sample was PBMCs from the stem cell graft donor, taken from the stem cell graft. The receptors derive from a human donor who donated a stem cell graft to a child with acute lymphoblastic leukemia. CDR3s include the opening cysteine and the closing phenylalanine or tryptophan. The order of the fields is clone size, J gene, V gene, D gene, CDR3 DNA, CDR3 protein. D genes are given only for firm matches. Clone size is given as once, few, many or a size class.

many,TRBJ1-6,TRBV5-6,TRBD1,TGTGCCAGCAGCTTTGGTACAGGGGGTAATTCACCCCTCCACTTT,CASSFGTGGNSPLHF
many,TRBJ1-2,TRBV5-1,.,TGCGCCAGCAGCCCCGGACAGCTTGGCTACACCTTC,CASSPGQLGYTF
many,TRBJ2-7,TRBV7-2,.,TGTGCCAGCAGCTCCGGACTGGGCGGAACCTACGAGCAGTACTTC,CASSSGLGGTYEQYF
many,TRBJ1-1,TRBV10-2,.,TGCGCCAGCCAGAAGAACAGGGCCCGAAAAAGTGAAGCTTTCTTT,CASQKNRARKSEAFF
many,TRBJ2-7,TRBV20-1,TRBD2,TGCAGTGCTAGAGGGCGTCCGGGACTAGGAGCCTACGAGCAGTACTTC,CSARGRPGLGAYEQYF
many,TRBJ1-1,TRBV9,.,TGTGCCAGCAGCGCAACGGGCCTCGGGGGGTCTGAAGCTTTCTTT,CASSATGLGGSEAFF
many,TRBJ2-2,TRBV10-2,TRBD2,TGCGCCAGTGGAGCCGGGAGGGTTGCCGGGGAGCTGTTTTTT,CASGAGRVAGELFF
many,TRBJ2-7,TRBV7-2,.,TGTGCCAGCAGCTTAGACACCGGTTCCTACGAGCAGTACTTC,CASSLDTGSYEQYF
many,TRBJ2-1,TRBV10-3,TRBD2,TGTGCCATCAGTGAGTACGCGGGAGGGAGGGCCGGTGACGAGCAGTTCTTC,CAISEYAGGRAGDEQFF
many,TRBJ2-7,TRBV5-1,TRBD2,TGCGCCAGCAGCTTTGGGAGGGGCTACGAGCAGTACTTC,CASSFGRGYEQYF
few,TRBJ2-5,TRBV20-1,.,TGCAGTGCTGGGGACATTAACCAAGAGACCCAGTACTTC,CSAGDINQETQYF
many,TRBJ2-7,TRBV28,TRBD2,TGTGCCAGCAGGCAAGGACTAGCAGACTACGAGCAGTACTTC,CASRQGLADYEQYF
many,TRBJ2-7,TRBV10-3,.,TGTGCCATCAGTGAGTCTAGCTTGGGTAGCGGATTCTCCTACGAGCAGTACTTC,CAISESSLGSGFSYEQYF
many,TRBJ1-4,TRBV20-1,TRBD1,TGCAGTGCTTATAAAGAGGGGGCGCGGGGTGAAAAACTGTTTTTT,CSAYKEGARGEKLFF
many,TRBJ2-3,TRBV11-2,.,TGTGCCAGCAGGGCTAGCCTTACAGATACGCAGTATTTT,CASRASLTDTQYF